This paragraph reports one TCR beta chain. It lacks a known antigen. Base qualities are not recorded, but no much larger clone differs from it by a single base. This sample is drawn from a study of blood T cell repertoires in COVID-19 (TCRdb year 2020). As for the study more broadly: Collaborator samples came from the United States, Italy and Spain and covered acute and convalescent phases of COVID-19. The material from the prospective study consisted of cDNA or gDNA derived from T cells, B-cell-depleted T cells, or PBMCs. Subjects who had been exposed to COVID-19, were actively infected with it, or had recovered from it provided the deeply sampled blood TCRbeta repertoires that made up the dataset. The repertoires were released in a freely available public database intended as a resource for research on the immune response to SARS-CoV-2. The samples were drawn from two sources: the first 160 participants of the ongoing ImmuneRACE study, and some 1,300 subjects contributed by 6 global collaborators. A de-identified subject ID, COVID-19 status, age in years and sex were almost always included in the sample metadata. Where HLA class I and class II types were available, the types were taken from metadata supplied by the sample provider, not from assay-based typing. Broader findings and caveats from the paper: The amount of clinical and demographic metadata varied by source and participant and was provided uncurated.

Spanning cysteine to phenylalanine, the CDR3 consists of 16 amino acids. The entry retains the CDR3 DNA only, 48 bases that are in frame from base 1. For CDR1 and CDR2, the germline V gene (reference sequence) lists MNHEY and SMNVEV. The junction shows trimming of 5 bases on V and 9 bases on J, plus 20 bases between the germline ends. TCRbeta CDR3 regions were amplified from genomic DNA by means of the immunoSEQ Assay, a bias-controlled multiplex PCR. The paper's data handling went like this. The number of nucleated cells in each sample was estimated by amplification of reference gene primers within the assay. Sequence reads were collapsed and filtered to measure the absolute abundance of every unique TCRbeta CDR3 rearrangement. For each sample, productive Simpson clonality was calculated as the square root of Simpson's diversity index over productive rearrangements. TCRdb mirrors the immuneACCESS table, restricted to in-frame sequences. Some clones are absent from its copies; in checked studies, under half trace to an unresolved V gene, and the reason for the others is unknown. V and J calls and clone size are given by that table; D and trimming were obtained from the DNA. The sample table contains about 250,000 clones; only one count was recorded for about nine tenths of them. Of the sample, around 16% is held by the ten largest clones.

Participants in the prospective study were aged about 18 to 95 years, lived in under 30 United States geographic areas, and enrolled through a virtual design. To assign participants to cohorts, the prospective study relied on clinical history that participants themselves reported in a screening survey and a study questionnaire. For ImmuneRACE Cohort 3, a participant was defined as recovered based on two consecutive negative NP/OP PCR tests, clearance by a healthcare professional, or resolution of symptoms. Mobile phlebotomists in the prospective study collected whole blood, serum and a nasopharyngeal or oropharyngeal swab from every participant. Over a roughly two-month period, participants in the prospective study had the option of providing additional blood draws and questionnaires. Before DNA extraction, blood samples from the prospective study were shipped at room temperature or frozen.

The sample taken for sequencing was PBMCs or T cells enriched from blood (not recorded which). The source is a man aged 18-30 years who had recovered from COVID-19. This sequence uses TRBV27 and TRBJ2-6, with TRBD1 perhaps the D gene, on 6 matching bases. The nucleotides read TGTGCCAGCAGTCCGTCCTTGGGGGCGACCAACAACGTCCTGACTTTC. The encoded protein is CASSPSLGATNNVLTF.